This T cell receptor (beta chain) was captured in a study of blood T cells in healthy people across ages. Study-level points and caveats: Long-lived donors exceeded aged donors in naive CD4+ cells and diversity.

Together with a sample-barcoded 5' primer, a J-beta primer mix was included in a second PCR lasting about 7 to 12 cycles. TCRdb ran MiXCR on the 5' RACE reads and lists one entry per CDR3 protein. The sample includes about 1.8 million distinct CDR3 sequences, 49% of them seen just once. In the case of this clonotype: The antigen remains undetermined.

CDR1 is DFQATT and CDR2 is SNEGSKA in the germline V gene (reference sequence). The junction had 1 base not matched to a gene; V was cut back by 0 bases and J by 2 bases. The CDR3 runs 14 residues. The specimen was blood. This clonotype was obtained from a woman in her thirties or forties in good health. The V gene is TRBV20-1, the J gene TRBJ2-5, with 9 bases fitting TRBD1. The CDR3 coding sequence is TGCAGTGCTAGAGACGGGACAGGGCAAGAGACCCAGTACTTC. It is translated as CSARDGTGQETQYF.